This T cell receptor beta chain was recovered during a study of blood T cell repertoires in COVID-19 (TCRdb year 2020). Notes on the research overall: The collaborator samples originated in the United States, Italy and Spain and spanned the acute and convalescent phases of COVID-19. Subjects who had been exposed to COVID-19, were actively infected with it, or had recovered from it provided the deeply sampled blood TCRbeta repertoires that made up the dataset. Samples were obtained from the ongoing ImmuneRACE study (first 160 participants) and from some 1,300 subjects provided by 6 global collaborators. The repertoires were made available in a free public database intended to serve as a resource for research on the immune response to SARS-CoV-2. The material from the prospective study consisted of cDNA or gDNA derived from T cells, B-cell-depleted T cells, or PBMCs. HLA class I and class II types, where available, came from metadata supplied by the sample provider rather than from assay-based typing. Sample metadata almost always included a de-identified subject ID, COVID-19 status, age in years and sex. Points the paper makes about the study in general: Clinical and demographic metadata were provided uncurated, with the amount varying by source and participant.

The collaborating institutions used their own protocols to collect whole blood in K2EDTA tubes. For TCRbeta analysis, collaborator samples were shipped as frozen whole blood, as isolated PBMCs, or as DNA extracted from either sample type. TCRbeta CDR3 regions were amplified from genomic DNA by means of the immunoSEQ Assay, a bias-controlled multiplex PCR. The original pipeline was this. Within the assay, amplification of reference gene primers was used to estimate how many nucleated cells each sample contained. To quantify the absolute abundance of each unique TCRbeta CDR3 rearrangement, sequence reads were collapsed and filtered. For each sample, productive Simpson clonality was calculated as the square root of Simpson's diversity index across productive rearrangements. As stored in TCRdb, this immuneACCESS dataset retains in-frame rearrangements with V and J assigned. A fraction of the clones does not appear; measured against another copy, unresolved V genes explain less than half of the discrepancy, and the remainder lacks a known reason. V and J calls plus clone size are reproduced from that table; the DNA served to infer D and trimming. This sample gives approximately 66,000 clones in total; around 87% of them show up just once. Jointly, the top ten make up 6% to 8.5% of the sample.

Worth noting for this clone: Its antigen is currently not known. Per-base quality was not reported, and no clone a single base away is much larger than it.

Trimming costs V 3 bases and J 5 bases, and their ends lie 12 bases apart. The CDR3 contains 13 residues, cysteine and phenylalanine counted. Only the CDR3 region is kept as DNA, spanning 39 bases read in frame from base 1. CDR1 SGDLS and CDR2 YYNGEE were looked up in the germline V gene. The sequence is built from TRBV9 and TRBJ2-7, and the D gene may be TRBD1, 5 bases matching. The sequenced sample was peripheral blood. This clonotype originated in a man between 60 and 75 years old with acute or convalescent COVID-19. At the DNA level, the sequence is TGTGCCAGCAGCGGGCCGCAGGGTAACGAGCAGTACTTC. This is translated as CASSGPQGNEQYF.